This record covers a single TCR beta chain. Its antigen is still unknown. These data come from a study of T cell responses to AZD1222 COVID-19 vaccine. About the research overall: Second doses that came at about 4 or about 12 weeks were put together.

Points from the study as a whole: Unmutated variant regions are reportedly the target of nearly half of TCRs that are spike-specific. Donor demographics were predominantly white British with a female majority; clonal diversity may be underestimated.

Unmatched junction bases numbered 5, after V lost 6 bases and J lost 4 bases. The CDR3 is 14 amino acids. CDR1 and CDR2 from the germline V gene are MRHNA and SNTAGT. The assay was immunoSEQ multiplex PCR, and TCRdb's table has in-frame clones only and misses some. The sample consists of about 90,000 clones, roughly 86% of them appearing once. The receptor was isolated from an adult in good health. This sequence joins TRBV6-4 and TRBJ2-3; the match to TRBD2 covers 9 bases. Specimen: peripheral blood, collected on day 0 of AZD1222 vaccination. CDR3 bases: TGTGCCAGCAGAAAGCGGGAGGACGCAGATACGCAGTATTTT. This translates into CASRKREDADTQYF.